A selection of T cell receptor beta chains follows, all from one sample in a study of T cells in Graves' hyperthyroidism and ophthalmopathy. Each CDR3 protein is one row after TCRdb ran MiXCR on the multiplex PCR reads. The sample lists 480,000 or so distinct CDR3 sequences; 40% to 50% were seen once. Source material: peripheral blood or thyroid tissue (not recorded which). These receptors were obtained from an adult woman with Graves' disease, either hyperthyroidism or ophthalmopathy (not recorded which). Both conserved end residues are part of each CDR3. Fields, in order: D gene, V gene, clone size, J gene, CDR3 protein, CDR3 DNA. D genes are given only for firm matches. Only some rows state a clone size, as once, few, many or a class for expanded clones.

-,TRBV27,few,TRBJ1-2,CASSSPGDVGYTF,TGTGCCAGCAGTTCTCCAGGGGACGTAGGCTACACCTTC
-,TRBV12-3/TRBV12-4,many,TRBJ2-5,CASSFPTPETQYF,TGTGCCAGCAGTTTCCCTACTCCGGAGACCCAGTACTTC
TRBD1,TRBV2,-,TRBJ2-5,CASRKQGMRVETQYF,TGTGCCAGCAGGAAACAGGGGATGAGGGTGGAGACCCAGTACTTC
-,TRBV7-3,-,TRBJ1-6,CASRLGQNSPLHF,TGTGCCAGCAGATTGGGGCAGAATTCACCCCTCCACTTT
TRBD2,TRBV29-1,-,TRBJ2-7,CSVREGGYEQYF,TGCAGCGTCCGGGAGGGCGGCTACGAGCAGTACTTC
TRBD1,TRBV7-9,many,TRBJ1-2,CASTRQGYGYTF,TGTGCCAGCACCCGACAGGGCTATGGCTACACCTTC
-,TRBV6-2/TRBV6-3,-,TRBJ2-7,CASSRPVIHYEQYF,TGTGCCAGCAGCCGCCCCGTTATCCACTACGAGCAGTACTTC
-,TRBV7-9,-,TRBJ1-1,CASRWVMDTEAFF,TGTGCCAGCCGTTGGGTCATGGACACTGAAGCTTTCTTT
TRBD1,TRBV7-8,-,TRBJ1-2,CASSLGQGGNYGYTF,TGTGCCAGCAGCTTGGGACAGGGAGGGAACTATGGCTACACCTTC
-,TRBV2,-,TRBJ1-5,CASRGGTGEGNQPQHF,TGTGCCAGCAGGGGGGGAACTGGGGAGGGCAATCAGCCCCAGCATTTT
-,TRBV4-1,-,TRBJ1-2,CASSQGHPYGYTF,TGCGCCAGCAGCCAGGGACACCCCTATGGCTACACCTTC
-,TRBV25-1,-,TRBJ1-2,CACSALPGVYYGYTF,TGTGCCTGCAGTGCTCTCCCGGGAGTGTACTATGGCTACACCTTC
TRBD1,TRBV5-1,many,TRBJ2-7,CAKSDRGGYEQYF,TGCGCCAAGTCGGACAGGGGGGGATACGAGCAGTACTTC
-,TRBV2,-,TRBJ1-1,CASFRGLNTEAFF,TGTGCCAGCTTCAGGGGTCTGAACACTGAAGCTTTCTTT
-,TRBV5-1,-,TRBJ2-7,CASSFYICSALQVYEQYF,-